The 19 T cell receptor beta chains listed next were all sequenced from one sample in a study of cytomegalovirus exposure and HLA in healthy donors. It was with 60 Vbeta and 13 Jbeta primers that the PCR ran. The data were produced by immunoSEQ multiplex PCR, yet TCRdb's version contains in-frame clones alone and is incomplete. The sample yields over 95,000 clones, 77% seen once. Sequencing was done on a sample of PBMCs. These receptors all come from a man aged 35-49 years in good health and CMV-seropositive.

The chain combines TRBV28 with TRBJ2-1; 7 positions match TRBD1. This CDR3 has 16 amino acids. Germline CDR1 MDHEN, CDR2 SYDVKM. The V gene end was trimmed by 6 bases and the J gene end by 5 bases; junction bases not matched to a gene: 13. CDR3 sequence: CASRRILGTADNEQFF. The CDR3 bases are TGTGCCAGCAGACGTATACTCGGGACAGCCGACAATGAGCAGTTCTTC.

CDR3 in amino acids: CASSFRWGLFSYEQYF. The CDR3, as DNA: TGTGCCAGCAGCTTTAGGTGGGGACTTTTCTCCTACGAGCAGTACTTC. The rearrangement links TRBV11-2 to TRBJ2-7; D might be TRBD2 (6 bases). Germline V gene lookup returns CDR1 SGHAT and CDR2 FQNNGV. Trimming left V 3 bases short and J 0 bases short, with 15 bases between. The CDR3 has 16 residues.

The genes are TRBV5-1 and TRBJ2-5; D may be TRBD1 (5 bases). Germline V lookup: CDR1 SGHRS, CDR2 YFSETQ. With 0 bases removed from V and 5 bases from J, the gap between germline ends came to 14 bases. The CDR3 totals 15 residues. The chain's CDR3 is CASSLAAGPGETQYF. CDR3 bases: TGCGCCAGCAGCTTGGCGGCAGGGCCAGGGGAGACCCAGTACTTC.

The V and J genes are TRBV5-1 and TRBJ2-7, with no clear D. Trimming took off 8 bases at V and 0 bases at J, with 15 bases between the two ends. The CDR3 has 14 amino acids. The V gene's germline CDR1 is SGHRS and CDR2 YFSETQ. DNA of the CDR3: TGCGCCAGTGGCCATGTGGAGAGCTCCTACGAGCAGTACTTC. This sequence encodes CASGHVESSYEQYF.

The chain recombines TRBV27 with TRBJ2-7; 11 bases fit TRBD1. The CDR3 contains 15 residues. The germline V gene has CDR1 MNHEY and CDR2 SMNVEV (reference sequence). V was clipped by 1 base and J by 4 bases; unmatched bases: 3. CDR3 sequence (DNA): TGTGCCAGCAGTTTATTAGGGACAGGGGGGTACGAGCAGTACTTC. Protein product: CASSLLGTGGYEQYF.

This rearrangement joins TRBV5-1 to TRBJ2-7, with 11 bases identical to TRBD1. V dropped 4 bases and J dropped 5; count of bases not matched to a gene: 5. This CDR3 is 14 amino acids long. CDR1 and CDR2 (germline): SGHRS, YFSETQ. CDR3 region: CASSSGQGADEQYF. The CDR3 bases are TGCGCCAGCAGCAGCGGACAGGGGGCTGACGAGCAGTACTTC. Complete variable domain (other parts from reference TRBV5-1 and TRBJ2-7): KAGVTQTPRYLIKTRGQQVTLSCSPISGHRSVSWYQQTPGQGLQFLFEYFSETQRNKGNFPGRFSGRQFSNSRSEMNVSTLELGDSALYLCASSSGQGADEQYFGPGTRLTVT.

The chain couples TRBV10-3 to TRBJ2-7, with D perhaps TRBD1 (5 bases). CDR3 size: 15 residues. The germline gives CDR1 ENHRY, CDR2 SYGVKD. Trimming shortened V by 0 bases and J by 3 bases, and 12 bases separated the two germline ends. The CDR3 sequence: CAISESRGHHYEQYF. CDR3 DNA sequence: TGTGCCATCAGTGAGTCTAGGGGCCACCACTACGAGCAGTACTTC.

CDR3 region: CASRPGHIGNTIYF. CDR3 coding DNA: TGTGCCAGCAGGCCGGGACATATAGGAAACACCATATATTTT. The chain links TRBV6-1 to TRBJ1-3, with D possibly matching TRBD1 (6 bases). The CDR3 length is 14 residues. Per germline, CDR1 MNHNS and CDR2 SASEGT. The germline V and J ends were trimmed by 6 bases and 4 bases, with 13 bases remaining between them.

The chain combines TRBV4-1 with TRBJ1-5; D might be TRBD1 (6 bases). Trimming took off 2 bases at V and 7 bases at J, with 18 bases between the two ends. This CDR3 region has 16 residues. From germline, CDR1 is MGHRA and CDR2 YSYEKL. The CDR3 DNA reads TGCGCCAGCAGCCAAACAGTCAACAGGGACGGCCAGCCCCAGCATTTT. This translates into CASSQTVNRDGQPQHF.

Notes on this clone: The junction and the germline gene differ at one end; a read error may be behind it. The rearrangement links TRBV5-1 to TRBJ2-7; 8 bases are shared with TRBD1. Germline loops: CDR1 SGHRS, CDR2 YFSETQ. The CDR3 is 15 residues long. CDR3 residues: CASGLAPDRDYEQYF. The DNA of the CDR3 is TGCGCCAGCGGCTTGGCCCCGGACAGGGACTACGAGCAGTACTTC.

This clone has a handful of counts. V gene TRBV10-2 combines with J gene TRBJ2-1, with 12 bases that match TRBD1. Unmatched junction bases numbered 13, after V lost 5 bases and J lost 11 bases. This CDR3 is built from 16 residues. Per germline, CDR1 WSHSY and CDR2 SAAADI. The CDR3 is CASSLTDPGQGAKQFF. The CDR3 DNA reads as TGCGCCAGCAGTTTGACTGACCCGGGACAGGGGGCCAAGCAGTTCTTC.

The CDR3 loop is CASRPGQGGVYGYTF. As DNA, the CDR3 is TGTGCCAGCAGGCCGGGACAGGGAGGAGTATATGGCTACACCTTC. This chain uses TRBV6-1 with TRBJ1-2, with TRBD1 matching 9 bases. The CDR3 is 15 amino acids. V was clipped by 6 bases and J by 5 bases; unmatched bases: 10. The germline V gene has CDR1 MNHNS and CDR2 SASEGT.

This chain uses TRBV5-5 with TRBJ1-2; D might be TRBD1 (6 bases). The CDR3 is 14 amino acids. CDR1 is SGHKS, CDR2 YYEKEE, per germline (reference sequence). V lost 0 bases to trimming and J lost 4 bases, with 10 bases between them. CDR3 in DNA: TGTGCCAGCAGCTTGGCCCCGGACAGCTATGGCTACACCTTC. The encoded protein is CASSLAPDSYGYTF.

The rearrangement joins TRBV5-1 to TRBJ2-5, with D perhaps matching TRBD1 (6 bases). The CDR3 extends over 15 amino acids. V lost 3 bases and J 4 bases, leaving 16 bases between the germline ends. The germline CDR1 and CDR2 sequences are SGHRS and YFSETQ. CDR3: CASSSGTNSGETQYF. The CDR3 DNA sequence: TGCGCCAGCAGCTCCGGGACAAACTCCGGAGAGACCCAGTACTTC.

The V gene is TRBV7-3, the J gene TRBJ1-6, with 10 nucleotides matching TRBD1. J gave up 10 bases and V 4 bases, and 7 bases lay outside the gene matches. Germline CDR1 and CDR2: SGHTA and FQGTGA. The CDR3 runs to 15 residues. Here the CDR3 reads CASSSGTGVQSPLHF. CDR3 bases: TGTGCCAGCAGCTCCGGGACAGGGGTTCAATCACCCCTCCACTTT.

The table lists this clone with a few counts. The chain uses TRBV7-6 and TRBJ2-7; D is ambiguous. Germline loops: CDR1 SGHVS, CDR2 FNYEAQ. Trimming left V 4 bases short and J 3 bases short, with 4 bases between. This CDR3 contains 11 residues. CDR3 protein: CASSSYYEQYF. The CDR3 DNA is TGTGCCAGCAGCTCTTACTACGAGCAGTACTTC.

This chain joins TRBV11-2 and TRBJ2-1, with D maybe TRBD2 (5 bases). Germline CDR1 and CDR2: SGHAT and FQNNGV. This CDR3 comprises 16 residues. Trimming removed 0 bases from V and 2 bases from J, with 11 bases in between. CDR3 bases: TGTGCCAGCAGCTTAGATAGTCGGGAAGCCTACAATGAGCAGTTCTTC. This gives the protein CASSLDSREAYNEQFF.

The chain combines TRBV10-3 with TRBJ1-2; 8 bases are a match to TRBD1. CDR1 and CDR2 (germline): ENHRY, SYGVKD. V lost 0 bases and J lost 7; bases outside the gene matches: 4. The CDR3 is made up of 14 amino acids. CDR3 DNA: TGTGCCATCAGTGAGTCTCAGGGGGCCTCTGGCTACACCTTC. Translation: CAISESQGASGYTF.

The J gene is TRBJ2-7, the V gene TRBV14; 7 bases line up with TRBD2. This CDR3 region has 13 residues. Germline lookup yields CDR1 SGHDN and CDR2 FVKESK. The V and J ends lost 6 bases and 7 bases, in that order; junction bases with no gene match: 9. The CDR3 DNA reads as TGTGCCAGCAGACGGGGGGAGGGACTAGAGCAGTACTTC. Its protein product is CASRRGEGLEQYF.